Shown below are 12 T cell receptor beta chains from a single sample sequenced in a study of response to subunit inactivated influenza vaccine. TCRdb re-analysed the RT-PCR reads in MiXCR, keeping a single row per CDR3 protein. This sample has 700,000 to 800,000 distinct CDR3 sequences, with approximately 17% found just once. Sequences were derived from PBMCs from blood, sampled approximately 5 days after vaccination. The receptors were sampled from a man aged 50 to 60 who received an inactivated influenza vaccine.

This clonotype was picked up one time. This chain joins TRBV7-9 and TRBJ1-1, with 7 nucleotides matching TRBD1. The CDR3 has 14 residues. V was clipped by 1 base and J by 6 bases; unmatched bases: 5. CDR1 SEHNR and CDR2 FQNEAQ come from the germline V gene (reference sequence). This CDR3 is CASSLVRGDPEAFF. CDR3 coding DNA: TGTGCCAGCAGCTTAGTCAGGGGGGACCCTGAAGCTTTCTTT.

This clonotype was seen a handful of times. The V call is TRBV5-1, the J call TRBJ2-2; 7 bases are shared with TRBD1. Germline V gene lookup returns CDR1 SGHRS and CDR2 YFSETQ. Trimming took 4 bases from V and 7 from J; bases not matched to a gene: 13. CDR3 length: 16 amino acids. CDR3 sequence (DNA): TGCGCCAGCAGCCCCACATCGACAGGGATAATCGGGGAGCTGTTTTTT. Translating gives CASSPTSTGIIGELFF.

This clonotype was detected a few times. The rearrangement uses TRBV20-1 and TRBJ1-3; 8 bases are shared with TRBD1. V was pared by 5 bases and J by 6 bases, with 6 bases of the junction left unmatched. The CDR3 sequence is 13 residues long. Germline-derived CDR1 and CDR2 are DFQATT and SNEGSKA (reference sequence). CDR3 in DNA: TGCAGTGCTCCAGACAGGGGTACAAACACCATATATTTT. It yields the protein CSAPDRGTNTIYF.

The chain has TRBV4-1 and TRBJ1-4; tentative D call: TRBD1 (6 bases). The CDR3 has 15 residues. Trimming shortened V by 3 bases and J by 3 bases, and 11 bases separated the two germline ends. Germline V gene data show CDR1 as MGHRA and CDR2 as YSYEKL. CDR3 nucleotides: TGCGCCAGCAGCCATCTGGGACACTCTAATGAAAAACTGTTTTTT. The encoded protein is CASSHLGHSNEKLFF.

The chain recombines TRBV12-3 or TRBV12-4 with TRBJ1-5; D might be TRBD1 (5 bases). Trimming cost V 5 bases and J 2 bases, with 16 bases left between them. This CDR3 is 16 amino acids long. Written as DNA, the CDR3 is TGTGCCAGCAGTACGGGGGGAAATCTTCGCAATCAGCCCCAGCATTTT. Translation: CASSTGGNLRNQPQHF.

This clonotype turned up a few times. The rearrangement joins TRBV7-8 to TRBJ2-7, with D possibly TRBD1 on 5 matching bases. V dropped 1 base and J dropped 1 base, with 11 bases sitting between them. Germline CDR1 reads SGHVS; CDR2 reads FQNEAQ. This CDR3 comprises 15 residues. Written as DNA, the CDR3 is TGTGCCAGCAGCTTAGGCAGGGTAGGATCCTACGAGCAGTACTTC. Its translation is CASSLGRVGSYEQYF.

The V gene is TRBV11-2, the J gene TRBJ2-3, with 7 bases aligning to TRBD2. Per the germline V gene, CDR1 is SGHAT and CDR2 is FQNNGV. The CDR3 has 18 residues. The V and J ends lost 5 bases and 5 bases, in that order; junction bases with no gene match: 19. CDR3 residues: CASSAKEPWREIGDTQYF. The CDR3 region has the DNA TGTGCCAGCAGCGCAAAAGAGCCTTGGCGGGAGATTGGAGATACGCAGTATTTT.

The V call is TRBV29-1, the J call TRBJ2-2; D may be TRBD2 (6 bases). The germline gives CDR1 SQVTM, CDR2 ANQGSEA. V gave up 1 base and J gave up 4 bases, with 7 bases separating them. The CDR3 contains 13 residues. CDR3: CSVEGTTTGELFF. The DNA for the CDR3 is TGCAGCGTTGAAGGGACTACCACCGGGGAGCTGTTTTTT.

In its sample, this clonotype was seen a few times. The V gene is TRBV20-1, the J gene TRBJ1-1; D is uncertain. CDR1 is DFQATT, CDR2 SNEGSKA, per germline (reference sequence). V gave up 6 bases and J gave up 0 bases, with 8 bases separating them. CDR3 size: 12 residues. In DNA form, the CDR3 reads TGCAGTGCATCAAGGGTGAACACTGAAGCTTTCTTT. Its translation: CSASRVNTEAFF.

Here the CDR3 reads CASSYVPGLAGVNEQYF. CDR3 nucleotide sequence: TGTGCCAGCAGTTACGTCCCCGGACTAGCGGGGGTGAACGAGCAGTACTTC. This chain links TRBV6-2 or TRBV6-3 with TRBJ2-7; 13 bases are shared with TRBD2. The V gene's germline CDR1 is MNHEY and CDR2 SVGEGT. The V and J ends lost 2 bases and 5 bases, in that order; junction bases with no gene match: 9. This CDR3 is 17 amino acids long.

This clonotype was recorded a few times. The CDR3 spells CASHALVATSWNEQFF. CDR3 bases: TGTGCCAGCCACGCCTTGGTCGCTACATCGTGGAATGAGCAGTTCTTC. V and J are TRBV28 and TRBJ2-1; D gene ambiguous. The CDR3 is 16 residues long. V was cut by 8 bases and J by 7 bases, with 24 bases left in between. CDR1 and CDR2 (germline): MDHEN, SYDVKM.

This clonotype was observed at least ten times. V and J are TRBV12-3 or TRBV12-4 and TRBJ2-7; D remains ambiguous. The CDR3 contains 13 residues. The V end was cut by 2 bases, the J end by 0 bases, with 5 bases between. The CDR3 spells CASSLTASYEQYF. The CDR3 DNA reads TGTGCCAGCAGTTTAACTGCCTCCTACGAGCAGTACTTC.